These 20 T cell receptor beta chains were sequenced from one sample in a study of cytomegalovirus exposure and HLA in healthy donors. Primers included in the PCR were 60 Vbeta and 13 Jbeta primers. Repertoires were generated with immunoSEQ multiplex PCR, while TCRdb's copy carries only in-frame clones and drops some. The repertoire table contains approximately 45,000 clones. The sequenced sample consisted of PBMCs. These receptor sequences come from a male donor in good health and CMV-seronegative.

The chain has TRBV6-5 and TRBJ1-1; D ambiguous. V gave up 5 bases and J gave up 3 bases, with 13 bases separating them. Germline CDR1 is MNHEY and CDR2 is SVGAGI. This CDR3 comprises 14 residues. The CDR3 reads CASSPRGGYTEAFF. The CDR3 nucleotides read TGTGCCAGCAGTCCTCGAGGAGGGTACACTGAAGCTTTCTTT.

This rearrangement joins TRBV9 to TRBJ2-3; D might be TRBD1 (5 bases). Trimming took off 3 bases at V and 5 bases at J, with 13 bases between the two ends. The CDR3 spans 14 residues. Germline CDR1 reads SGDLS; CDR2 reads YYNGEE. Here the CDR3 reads CASSEQGIGDTQYF. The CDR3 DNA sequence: TGTGCCAGCAGCGAGCAGGGAATCGGAGATACGCAGTATTTT.

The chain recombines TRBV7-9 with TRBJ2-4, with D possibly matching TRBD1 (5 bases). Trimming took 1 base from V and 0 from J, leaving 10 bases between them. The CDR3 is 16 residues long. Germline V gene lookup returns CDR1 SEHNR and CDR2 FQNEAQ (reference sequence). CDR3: CASSLDRQLAKNIQYF. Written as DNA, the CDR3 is TGTGCCAGCAGCTTAGATCGACAGCTAGCCAAAAACATTCAGTACTTC.

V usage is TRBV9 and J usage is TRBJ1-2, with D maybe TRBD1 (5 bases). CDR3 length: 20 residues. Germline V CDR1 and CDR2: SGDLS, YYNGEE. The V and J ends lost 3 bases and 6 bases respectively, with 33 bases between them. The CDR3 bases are TGTGCCAGCAGCGAGTATGCGAATACCCCCCCTGAATGGGGCCATCATGGCTACACCTTC. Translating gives CASSEYANTPPEWGHHGYTF.

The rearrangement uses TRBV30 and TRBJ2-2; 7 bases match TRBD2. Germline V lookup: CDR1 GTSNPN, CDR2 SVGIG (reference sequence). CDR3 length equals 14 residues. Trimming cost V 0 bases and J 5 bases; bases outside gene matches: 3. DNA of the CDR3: TGTGCCTGGAGTGTGGGGGGGTGGACCGGGGAGCTGTTTTTT. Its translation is CAWSVGGWTGELFF.

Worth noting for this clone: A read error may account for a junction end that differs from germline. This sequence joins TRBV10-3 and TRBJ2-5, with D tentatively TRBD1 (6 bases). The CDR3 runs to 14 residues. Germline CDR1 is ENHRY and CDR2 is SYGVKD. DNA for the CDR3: TGTGCCATCAGTGACAGGGGCCGACAAGAGGCCCAGTACTTC. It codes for CAISDRGRQEAQYF.

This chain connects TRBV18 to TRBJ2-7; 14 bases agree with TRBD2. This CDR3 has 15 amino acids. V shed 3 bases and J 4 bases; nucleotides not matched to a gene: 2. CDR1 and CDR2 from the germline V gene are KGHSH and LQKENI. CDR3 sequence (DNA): TGTGCCAGCTCACCTGGACTAGCGGGGGGTTACGAGCAGTACTTC. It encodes CASSPGLAGGYEQYF.

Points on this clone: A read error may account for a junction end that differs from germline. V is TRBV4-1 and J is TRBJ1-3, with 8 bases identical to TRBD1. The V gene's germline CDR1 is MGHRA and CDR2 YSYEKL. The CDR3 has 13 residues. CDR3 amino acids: CASSGTGGNTIHF. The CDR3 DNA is TGCGCCAGCAGCGGGACAGGTGGAAACACCATACATTTT.

CDR3: CASSQGQGRGGELFF. Here the CDR3 DNA reads TGCGCCAGCAGCCAGGGACAGGGTCGCGGCGGGGAGCTGTTTTTT. The gene calls are TRBV4-3 and TRBJ2-2; 9 nucleotides line up with TRBD1. The CDR3 is 15 residues long. V was clipped by 3 bases and J by 7 bases; unmatched bases: 6. The germline gives CDR1 LGHNA, CDR2 YSLEER.

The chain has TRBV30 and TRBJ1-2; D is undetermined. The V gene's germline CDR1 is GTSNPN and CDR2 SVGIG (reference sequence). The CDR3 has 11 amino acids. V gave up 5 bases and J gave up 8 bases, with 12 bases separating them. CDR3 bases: TGTGCCTGGGATCCGGGAGTCGGCTACACCTTC. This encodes CAWDPGVGYTF.

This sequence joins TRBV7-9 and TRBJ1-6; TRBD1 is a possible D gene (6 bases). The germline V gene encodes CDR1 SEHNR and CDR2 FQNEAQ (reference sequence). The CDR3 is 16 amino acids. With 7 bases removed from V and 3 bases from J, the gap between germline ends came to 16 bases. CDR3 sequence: CASNSHQDSYNSPLHF. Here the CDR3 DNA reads TGTGCCAGCAACAGTCACCAGGACAGCTATAATTCACCCCTCCACTTT. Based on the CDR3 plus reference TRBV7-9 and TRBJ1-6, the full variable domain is DTGVSQNPRHKITKRGQNVTFRCDPISEHNRLYWYRQTLGQGPEFLTYFQNEAQLEKSRLLSDRFSAERPKGSFSTLEIQRTEQGDSAMYLCASNSHQDSYNSPLHFGNGTRLTVT.

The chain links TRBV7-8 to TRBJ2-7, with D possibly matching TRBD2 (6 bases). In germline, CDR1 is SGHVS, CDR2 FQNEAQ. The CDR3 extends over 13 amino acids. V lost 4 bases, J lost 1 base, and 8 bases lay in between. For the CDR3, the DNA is TGTGCCAGCAGCTCGGGACTTTCCTACGAGCAGTACTTC. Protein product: CASSSGLSYEQYF.

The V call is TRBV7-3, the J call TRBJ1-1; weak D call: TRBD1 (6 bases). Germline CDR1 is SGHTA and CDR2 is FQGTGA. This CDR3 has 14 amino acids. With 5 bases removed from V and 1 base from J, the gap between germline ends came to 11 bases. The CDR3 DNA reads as TGTGCCAGCAGCCCGGGACACCAGAACACTGAAGCTTTCTTT. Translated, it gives CASSPGHQNTEAFF. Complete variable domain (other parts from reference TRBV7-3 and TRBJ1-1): GAGVSQTPSNKVTEKGKYVELRCDPISGHTALYWYRQSLGQGPEFLIYFQGTGAADDSGLPNDRFFAVRPEGSVSTLKIQRTERGDSAVYLCASSPGHQNTEAFFGQGTRLTVV.

The CDR3 spells CASSPDTRLVGADTQYF. DNA for the CDR3: TGCGCCAGCAGCCCCGATACTCGTCTAGTCGGGGCAGATACGCAGTATTTT. The gene calls are TRBV5-1 and TRBJ2-3, with TRBD2 as a possible D gene (5 bases). V was pared by 4 bases and J by 4 bases, with 22 bases between. CDR3 size: 17 residues. The germline V gene has CDR1 SGHRS and CDR2 YFSETQ.

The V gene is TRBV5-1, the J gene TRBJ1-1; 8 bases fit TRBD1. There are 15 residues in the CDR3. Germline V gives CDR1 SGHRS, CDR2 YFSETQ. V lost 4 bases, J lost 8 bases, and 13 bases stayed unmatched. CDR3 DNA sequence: TGCGCCAGCAGCCCCCCGACAGGGGCATCCTCCGAAGCTTTCTTT. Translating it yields CASSPPTGASSEAFF.

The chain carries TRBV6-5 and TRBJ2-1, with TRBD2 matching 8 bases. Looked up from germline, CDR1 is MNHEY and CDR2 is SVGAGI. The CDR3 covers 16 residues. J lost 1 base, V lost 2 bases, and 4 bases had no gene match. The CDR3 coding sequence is TGTGCCAGCAGTTACGGGACGGGGGGGTCCTACAATGAGCAGTTCTTC. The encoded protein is CASSYGTGGSYNEQFF.

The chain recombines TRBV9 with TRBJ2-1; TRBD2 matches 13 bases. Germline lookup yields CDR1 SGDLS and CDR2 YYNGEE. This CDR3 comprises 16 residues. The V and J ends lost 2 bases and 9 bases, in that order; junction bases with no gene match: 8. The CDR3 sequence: CASSVFGTSGVGEQFF. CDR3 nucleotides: TGTGCCAGCAGCGTTTTCGGGACTAGCGGGGTGGGTGAGCAGTTCTTC. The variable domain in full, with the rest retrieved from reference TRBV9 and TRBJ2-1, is DSGVTQTPKHLITATGQRVTLRCSPRSGDLSVYWYQQSLDQGLQFLIQYYNGEERAKGNILERFSAQQFPDLHSELNLSSLELGDSALYFCASSVFGTSGVGEQFFGPGTRLTVL.

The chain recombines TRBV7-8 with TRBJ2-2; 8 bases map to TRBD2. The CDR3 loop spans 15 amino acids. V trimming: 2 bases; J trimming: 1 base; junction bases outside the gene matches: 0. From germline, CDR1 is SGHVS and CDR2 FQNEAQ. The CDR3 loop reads CASSLTSGNTGELFF. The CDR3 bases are TGTGCCAGCAGCTTAACTAGCGGGAACACCGGGGAGCTGTTTTTT. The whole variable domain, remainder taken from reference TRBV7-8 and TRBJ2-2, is GAGVSQSPRYKVAKRGQDVALRCDPISGHVSLFWYQQALGQGPEFLTYFQNEAQLDKSGLPSDRFFAERPEGSVSTLKIQRTQQEDSAVYLCASSLTSGNTGELFFGEGSRLTVL.

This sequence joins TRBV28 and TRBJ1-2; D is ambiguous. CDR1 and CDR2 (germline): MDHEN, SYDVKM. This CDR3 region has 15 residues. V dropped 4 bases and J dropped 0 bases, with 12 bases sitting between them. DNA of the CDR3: TGTGCCAGCAGTTGGTCGGGAGGGTCTAACTATGGCTACACCTTC. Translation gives CASSWSGGSNYGYTF.

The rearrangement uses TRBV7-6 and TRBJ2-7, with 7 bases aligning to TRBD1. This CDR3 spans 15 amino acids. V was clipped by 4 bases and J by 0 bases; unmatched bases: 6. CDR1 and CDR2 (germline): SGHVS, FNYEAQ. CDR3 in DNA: TGTGCCAGCAGCTCACAGACAGGGACCTCCTACGAGCAGTACTTC. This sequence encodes CASSSQTGTSYEQYF.